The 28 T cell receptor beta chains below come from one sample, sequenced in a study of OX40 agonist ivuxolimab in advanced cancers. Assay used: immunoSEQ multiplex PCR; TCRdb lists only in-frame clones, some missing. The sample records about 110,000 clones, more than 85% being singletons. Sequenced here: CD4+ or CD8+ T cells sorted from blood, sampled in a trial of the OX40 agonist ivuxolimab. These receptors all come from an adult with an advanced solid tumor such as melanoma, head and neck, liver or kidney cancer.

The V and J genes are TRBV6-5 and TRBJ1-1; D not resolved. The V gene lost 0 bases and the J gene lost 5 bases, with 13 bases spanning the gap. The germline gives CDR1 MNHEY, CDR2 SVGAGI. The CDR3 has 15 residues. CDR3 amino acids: CASSYSSVDGTEAFF. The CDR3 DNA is TGTGCCAGCAGTTACTCCTCCGTAGATGGGACTGAAGCTTTCTTT.

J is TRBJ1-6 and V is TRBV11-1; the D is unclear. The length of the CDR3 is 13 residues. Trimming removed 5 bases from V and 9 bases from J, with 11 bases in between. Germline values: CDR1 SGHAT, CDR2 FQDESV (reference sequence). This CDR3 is CASSERRGSPLHF. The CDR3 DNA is TGTGCCAGCAGCGAGAGACGGGGTTCACCCCTCCACTTT.

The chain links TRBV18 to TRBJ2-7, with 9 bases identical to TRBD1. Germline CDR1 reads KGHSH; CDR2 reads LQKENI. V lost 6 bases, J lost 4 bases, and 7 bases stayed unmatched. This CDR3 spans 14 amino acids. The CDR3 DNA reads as TGTGCCAGCTCCACCACGGGACAGGGTTACGAGCAGTACTTC. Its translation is CASSTTGQGYEQYF.

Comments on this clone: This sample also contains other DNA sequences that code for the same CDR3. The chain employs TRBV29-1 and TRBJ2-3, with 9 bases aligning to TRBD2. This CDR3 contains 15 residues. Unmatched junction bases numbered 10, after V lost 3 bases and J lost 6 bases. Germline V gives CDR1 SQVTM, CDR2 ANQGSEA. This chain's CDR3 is CSVDRAGGGVDTQYF. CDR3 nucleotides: TGCAGCGTTGACCGCGCGGGAGGGGGGGTGGATACGCAGTATTTT.

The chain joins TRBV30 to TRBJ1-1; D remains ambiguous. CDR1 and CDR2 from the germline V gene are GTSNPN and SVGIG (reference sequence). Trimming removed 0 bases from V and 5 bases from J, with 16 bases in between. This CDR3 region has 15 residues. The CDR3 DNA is TGTGCCTGGAGTGTAGGTGGAGGGAGAGGTACTGAAGCTTTCTTT. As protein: CAWSVGGGRGTEAFF.

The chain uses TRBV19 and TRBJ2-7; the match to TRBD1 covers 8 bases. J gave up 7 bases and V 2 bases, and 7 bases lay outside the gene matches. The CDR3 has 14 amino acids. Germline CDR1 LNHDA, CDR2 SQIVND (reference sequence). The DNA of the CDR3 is TGTGCCAGTAGTATACAGGGGGCGCAGGGGGAGCAGTACTTC. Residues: CASSIQGAQGEQYF.

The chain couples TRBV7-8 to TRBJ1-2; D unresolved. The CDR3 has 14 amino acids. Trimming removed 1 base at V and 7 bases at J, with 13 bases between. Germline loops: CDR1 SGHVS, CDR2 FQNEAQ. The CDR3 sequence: CASSLVIGGLGYTF. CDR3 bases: TGTGCCAGCAGCTTAGTGATCGGCGGGCTTGGCTACACCTTC.

CDR3 residues: CASSRDSPNYGYTF. The CDR3 DNA reads as TGCGCCAGCAGCCGGGACAGCCCTAACTATGGCTACACCTTC. The chain combines TRBV5-1 with TRBJ1-2; 7 bases match TRBD1. V lost 4 bases, J lost 0 bases, and 3 bases stayed unmatched. Germline V CDR1 and CDR2: SGHRS, YFSETQ. CDR3 length: 14 amino acids.

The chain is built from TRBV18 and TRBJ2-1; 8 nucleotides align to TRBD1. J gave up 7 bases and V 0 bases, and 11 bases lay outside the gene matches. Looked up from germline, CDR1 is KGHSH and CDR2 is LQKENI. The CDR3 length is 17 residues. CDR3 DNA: TGTGCCAGCTCACCACCGATCAGGGAGACAGGGGATAATGAGCAGTTCTTC. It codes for CASSPPIRETGDNEQFF. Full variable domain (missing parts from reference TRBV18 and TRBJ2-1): NAGVMQNPRHLVRRRGQEARLRCSPMKGHSHVYWYRQLPEEGLKFMVYLQKENIIDESGMPKERFSAEFPKEGPSILRIQQVVRGDSAAYFCASSPPIRETGDNEQFFGPGTRLTVL.

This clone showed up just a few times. The CDR3, as DNA: TGCGCCAGTACCCGTAGCGGGGCTAATAGCGAAAGTCAGTATTTT. This gives the protein CASTRSGANSESQYF. V and J are TRBV5-1 and TRBJ2-3, with 8 bases lining up with TRBD2. CDR3 size: 15 residues. Trimming took 8 bases from V and 12 from J; bases not matched to a gene: 20. In germline, CDR1 is SGHRS, CDR2 YFSETQ.

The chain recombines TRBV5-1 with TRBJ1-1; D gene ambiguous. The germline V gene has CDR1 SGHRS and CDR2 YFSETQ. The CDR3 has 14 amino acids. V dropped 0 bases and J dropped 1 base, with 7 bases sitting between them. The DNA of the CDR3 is TGCGCCAGCAGCTTGGAGCCTACGAACACTGAAGCTTTCTTT. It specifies CASSLEPTNTEAFF.

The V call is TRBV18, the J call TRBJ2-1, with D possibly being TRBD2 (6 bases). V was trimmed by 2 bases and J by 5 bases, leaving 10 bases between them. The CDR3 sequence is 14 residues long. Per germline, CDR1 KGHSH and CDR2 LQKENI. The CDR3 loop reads CASSPRDLDNEQFF. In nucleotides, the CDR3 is TGTGCCAGCTCACCAAGGGACTTAGACAATGAGCAGTTCTTC.

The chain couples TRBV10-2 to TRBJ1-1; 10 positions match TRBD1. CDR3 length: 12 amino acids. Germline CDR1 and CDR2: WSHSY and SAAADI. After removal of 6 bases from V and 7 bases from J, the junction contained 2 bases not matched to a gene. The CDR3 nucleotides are TGCGCCAGCAGGGGGACAGGGGATGAAGCTTTCTTT. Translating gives CASRGTGDEAFF.

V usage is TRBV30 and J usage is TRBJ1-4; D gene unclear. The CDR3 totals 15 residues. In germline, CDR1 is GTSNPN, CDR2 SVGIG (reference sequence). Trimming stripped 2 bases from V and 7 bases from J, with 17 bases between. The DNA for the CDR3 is TGTGCCTGGAGTCTCTTGCTGGGGTTTAGTGAAAAACTGTTTTTT. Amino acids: CAWSLLLGFSEKLFF.

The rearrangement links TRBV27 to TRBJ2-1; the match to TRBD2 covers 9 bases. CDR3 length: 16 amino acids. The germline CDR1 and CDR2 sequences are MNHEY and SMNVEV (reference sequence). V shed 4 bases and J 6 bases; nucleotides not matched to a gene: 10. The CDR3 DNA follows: TGTGCCAGCAGTTCACCGGGACTAGCAGATGTCAATGAGCAGTTCTTC. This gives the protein CASSSPGLADVNEQFF.

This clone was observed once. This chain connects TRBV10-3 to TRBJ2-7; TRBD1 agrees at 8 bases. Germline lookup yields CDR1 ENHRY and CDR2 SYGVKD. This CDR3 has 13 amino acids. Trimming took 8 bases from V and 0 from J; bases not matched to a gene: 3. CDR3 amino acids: CAIQGASSYEQYF. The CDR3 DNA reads TGTGCCATCCAGGGGGCCTCCTCCTACGAGCAGTACTTC.

CDR3 bases: TGTGCCAGTAGTAACTTAGAACGGGCCACAGATACGCAGTATTTT. Its translation: CASSNLERATDTQYF. The chain joins TRBV19 to TRBJ2-3; D unresolved. The germline gives CDR1 LNHDA, CDR2 SQIVND (reference sequence). V shed 4 bases and J shed 2 bases, with 13 bases lying between them. The CDR3 loop spans 15 amino acids.

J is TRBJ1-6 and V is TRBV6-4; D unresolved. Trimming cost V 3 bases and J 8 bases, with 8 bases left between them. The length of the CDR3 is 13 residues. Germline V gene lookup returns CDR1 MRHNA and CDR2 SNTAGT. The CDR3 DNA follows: TGTGCCAGCAGTGAGGCCAGAGATTCACCCCTCCACTTT. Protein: CASSEARDSPLHF.

The CDR3 region is CASRMNRANTGELFF. DNA of the CDR3: TGCGCCAGCAGGATGAACAGGGCCAACACCGGGGAGCTGTTTTTT. The V and J genes are TRBV5-1 and TRBJ2-2, with TRBD1 as a possible D gene (6 bases). The CDR3 extends over 15 amino acids. Germline CDR1 and CDR2: SGHRS and YFSETQ. Trimming took 5 bases from V and 2 from J, leaving 13 bases between them.

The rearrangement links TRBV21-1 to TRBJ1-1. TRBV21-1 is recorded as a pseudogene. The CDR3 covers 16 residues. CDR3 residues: CASNRVRKGGRTEAFF. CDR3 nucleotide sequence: TGTGCCAGCAACCGGGTTCGGAAAGGGGGGCGGACTGAAGCTTTCTTT.

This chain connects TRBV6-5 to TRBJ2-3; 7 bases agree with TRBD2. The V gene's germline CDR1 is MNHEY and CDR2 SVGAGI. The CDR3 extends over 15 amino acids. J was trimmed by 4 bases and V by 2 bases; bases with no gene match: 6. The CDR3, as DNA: TGTGCCAGCAGTTACGGGGGAGGGTACGCAGATACGCAGTATTTT. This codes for CASSYGGGYADTQYF.

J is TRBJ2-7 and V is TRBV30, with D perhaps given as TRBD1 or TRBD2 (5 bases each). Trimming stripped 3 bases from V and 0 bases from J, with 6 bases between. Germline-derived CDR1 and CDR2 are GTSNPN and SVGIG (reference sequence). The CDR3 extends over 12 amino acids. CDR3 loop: CAWRGVSYEQYF. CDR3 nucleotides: TGTGCCTGGAGGGGGGTCTCCTACGAGCAGTACTTC.

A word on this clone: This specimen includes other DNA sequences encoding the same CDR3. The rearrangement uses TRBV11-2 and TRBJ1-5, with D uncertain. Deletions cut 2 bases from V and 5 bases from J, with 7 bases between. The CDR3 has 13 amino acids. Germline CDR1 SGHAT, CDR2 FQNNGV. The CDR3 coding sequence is TGTGCCAGCAGCTTATCACGGGATCAGCCCCAGCATTTT. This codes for CASSLSRDQPQHF.

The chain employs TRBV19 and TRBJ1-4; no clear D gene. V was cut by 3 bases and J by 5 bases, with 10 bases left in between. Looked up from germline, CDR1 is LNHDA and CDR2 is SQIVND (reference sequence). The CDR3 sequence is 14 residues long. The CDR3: CASSMGIKNEKLFF. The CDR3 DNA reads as TGTGCCAGTAGTATGGGGATAAAGAATGAAAAACTGTTTTTT.

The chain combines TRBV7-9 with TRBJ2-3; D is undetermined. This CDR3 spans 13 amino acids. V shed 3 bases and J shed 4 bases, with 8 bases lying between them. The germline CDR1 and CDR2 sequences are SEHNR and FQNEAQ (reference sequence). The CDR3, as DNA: TGTGCCAGCAGCTTTGGGGAAGCAGATACGCAGTATTTT. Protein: CASSFGEADTQYF.

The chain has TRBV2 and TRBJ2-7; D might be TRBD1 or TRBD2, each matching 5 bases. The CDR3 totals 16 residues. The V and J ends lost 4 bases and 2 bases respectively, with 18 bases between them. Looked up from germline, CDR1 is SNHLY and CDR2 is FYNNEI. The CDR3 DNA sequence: TGTGCCAGCAGTGGGCACCTGGGCAGGGAGACCTACGAGCAGTACTTC. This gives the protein CASSGHLGRETYEQYF.

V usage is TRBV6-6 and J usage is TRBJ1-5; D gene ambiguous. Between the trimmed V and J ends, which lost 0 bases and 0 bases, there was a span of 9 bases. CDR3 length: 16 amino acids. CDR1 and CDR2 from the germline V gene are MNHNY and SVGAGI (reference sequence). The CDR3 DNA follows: TGTGCCAGCAGTTACTCGCAGGTATTTAGCAATCAGCCCCAGCATTTT. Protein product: CASSYSQVFSNQPQHF.

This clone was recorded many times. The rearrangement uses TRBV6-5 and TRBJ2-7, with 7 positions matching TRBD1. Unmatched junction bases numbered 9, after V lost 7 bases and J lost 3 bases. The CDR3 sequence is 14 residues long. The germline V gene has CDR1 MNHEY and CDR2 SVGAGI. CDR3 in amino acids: CASKVEQGFYEQYF. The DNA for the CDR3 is TGTGCCAGCAAAGTGGAACAGGGGTTCTACGAGCAGTACTTC.